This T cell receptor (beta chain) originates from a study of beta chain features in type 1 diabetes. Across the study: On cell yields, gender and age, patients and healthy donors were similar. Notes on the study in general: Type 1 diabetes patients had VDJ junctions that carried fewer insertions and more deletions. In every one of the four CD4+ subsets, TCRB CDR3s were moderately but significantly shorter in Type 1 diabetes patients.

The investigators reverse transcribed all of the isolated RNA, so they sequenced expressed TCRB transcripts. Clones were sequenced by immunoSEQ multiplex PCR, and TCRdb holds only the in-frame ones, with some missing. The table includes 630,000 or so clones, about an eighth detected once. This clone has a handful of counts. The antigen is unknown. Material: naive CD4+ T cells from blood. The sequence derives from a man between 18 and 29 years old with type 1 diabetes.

In nucleotides, the CDR3 is TGTGCCAGCAGCTTGGCGGACTGGGGTGGGGATGAGCAGTTCTTC. Amino acids: CASSLADWGGDEQFF. V usage is TRBV5-4 and J usage is TRBJ2-1; weak D call: TRBD2 (5 bases). The V end lost 0 bases, the J end lost 8 bases, and 15 bases lay between the germline ends. The CDR3 has 15 amino acids. Germline V lookup: CDR1 SGHNT, CDR2 YYREEE (reference sequence).